One and the same sample provided the 27 T cell receptor beta chains below, sequenced in a study of PD-1 blockade in mismatch repair-deficient tumors. The table came from immunoSEQ multiplex PCR; TCRdb's copy has only in-frame clones and leaves some out. Of roughly 53,000 clones listed, around four fifths are singletons. The source was peripheral blood, collected 4 weeks after starting pembrolizumab. All receptors derive from an adult with mismatch repair-deficient cancer.

V is TRBV5-1 and J is TRBJ2-2; perhaps TRBD1 as D (6 bases). The CDR3 sequence is 14 residues long. Germline V gene data show CDR1 as SGHRS and CDR2 as YFSETQ. Trimming took 1 base from V and 6 from J, leaving 10 bases between them. The CDR3 is CASSLNGGPGELFF. CDR3 nucleotides: TGCGCCAGCAGCTTGAATGGGGGCCCCGGGGAGCTGTTTTTT.

The sample holds a few counts of this clone. V gene TRBV19 combines with J gene TRBJ2-7, with 7 positions matching TRBD1. Germline values: CDR1 LNHDA, CDR2 SQIVND (reference sequence). Trimming at V came to 4 bases and at J to 2 bases, leaving 5 bases not matched to a gene. The length of the CDR3 is 14 residues. CDR3 in DNA: TGTGCCAGTAGTACGCGACAGGGCCCCTACGAGCAGTACTTC. Its protein is CASSTRQGPYEQYF. The full variable domain, its missing parts supplied by reference TRBV19 and TRBJ2-7, is DGGITQSPKYLFRKEGQNVTLSCEQNLNHDAMYWYRQDPGQGLRLIYYSQIVNDFQKGDIAEGYSVSREKKESFPLTVTSAQKNPTAFYLCASSTRQGPYEQYFGPGTRLTVT.

The J gene is TRBJ1-1, the V gene TRBV29-1, with a weak D call TRBD1 (6 bases). CDR3 length equals 12 residues. Germline V gene lookup returns CDR1 SQVTM and CDR2 ANQGSEA. With 4 bases removed from V and 4 bases from J, the gap between germline ends came to 10 bases. The DNA for the CDR3 is TGCAGCGTTGTCCCCAGGGGCACTGAAGCTTTCTTT. The encoded protein is CSVVPRGTEAFF.

This chain uses TRBV7-9 with TRBJ1-2; D gene uncertain. CDR3 length: 15 residues. Trimming stripped 3 bases from V and 8 bases from J, with 19 bases between. In germline, CDR1 is SEHNR, CDR2 FQNEAQ (reference sequence). Written as DNA, the CDR3 is TGTGCCAGCAGCTTGTCGGCCGTTCGCCGCCACGGCTACACCTTC. Protein: CASSLSAVRRHGYTF.

For this clone: The sample has other DNA sequences that encode this CDR3 too. The chain recombines TRBV7-8 with TRBJ2-5, with D unresolved. From germline, CDR1 is SGHVS and CDR2 FQNEAQ. Trimming cost V 1 base and J 5 bases, with 5 bases left between them. This CDR3 contains 12 residues. CDR3: CASSLVAETQYF. The CDR3 DNA sequence: TGTGCCAGCAGCTTAGTTGCGGAGACCCAGTACTTC.

This clone was picked up a small number of times. This chain connects TRBV19 to TRBJ2-7, with a tentative D call TRBD1 (5 bases). Trimming took off 3 bases at V and 7 bases at J, with 7 bases between the two ends. Germline values: CDR1 LNHDA, CDR2 SQIVND (reference sequence). This CDR3 has 11 amino acids. The CDR3: CASSIQGEQYF. CDR3 nucleotides: TGTGCCAGTAGTATCCAGGGAGAGCAGTACTTC.

The CDR3 reads CASSRLSGNTGELFF. CDR3 nucleotides: TGTGCCAGCAGTCGACTTAGCGGAAACACCGGGGAGCTGTTTTTT. The chain employs TRBV6-6 and TRBJ2-2; D might be TRBD2 (6 bases). Per germline, CDR1 MNHNY and CDR2 SVGAGI (reference sequence). CDR3 length: 15 amino acids. Deletions cut 5 bases from V and 2 bases from J, with 12 bases between.

The chain recombines TRBV7-2 with TRBJ2-3; D may be TRBD1 or TRBD2 (5 bases each). V was trimmed by 8 bases and J by 1 base, leaving 16 bases between them. The CDR3 extends over 15 amino acids. Germline CDR1 SGHTA, CDR2 FQGNSA. CDR3: CASRMDGAGTDTQYF. DNA of the CDR3: TGTGCCAGCCGCATGGACGGGGCGGGCACAGATACGCAGTATTTT.

The chain uses TRBV29-1 and TRBJ2-7; possibly TRBD2 for D (5 bases). The germline CDR1 and CDR2 sequences are SQVTM and ANQGSEA. V was shortened by 4 bases and J by 4 bases, with 11 bases between the two germline ends. This CDR3 contains 12 residues. The CDR3 DNA is TGCAGCGTTGGTGGGAGTCTATACGAGCAGTACTTC. Encoded protein: CSVGGSLYEQYF.

The J gene is TRBJ2-5, the V gene TRBV27; D perhaps matches TRBD2 (6 bases). This CDR3 has 15 residues. V lost 3 bases to trimming and J lost 5 bases, with 16 bases between them. In germline, CDR1 is MNHEY, CDR2 SMNVEV (reference sequence). CDR3 nucleotides: TGTGCCAGCAGTTTGGAGGGGAAGATATACGAGACCCAGTACTTC. Translating gives CASSLEGKIYETQYF.

The rearrangement uses TRBV6-5 and TRBJ2-2; D not certain. Germline CDR1 MNHEY, CDR2 SVGAGI. V lost 0 bases and J lost 5, with 13 bases in between. The CDR3 totals 16 residues. The chain's CDR3 is CASSYSLPGETGELFF. CDR3 DNA: TGTGCCAGCAGTTACTCTCTTCCTGGTGAAACCGGGGAGCTGTTTTTT.

The chain is built from TRBV2 and TRBJ2-2; no clear D gene. V was trimmed by 4 bases and J by 5 bases, leaving 14 bases between them. The CDR3 length is 15 residues. The V gene's germline CDR1 is SNHLY and CDR2 FYNNEI. The CDR3 reads CASSARNPSTGELFF. The CDR3 DNA sequence: TGTGCCAGCAGTGCCCGCAATCCTTCTACCGGGGAGCTGTTTTTT.

The rearrangement joins TRBV7-9 to TRBJ2-7; 7 positions agree with TRBD2. J lost 0 bases, V lost 5 bases, and 4 bases had no gene match. The CDR3 covers 14 residues. Germline assignment: CDR1 SEHNR and CDR2 FQNEAQ (reference sequence). This CDR3 reads CASSPGGLSYEQYF. DNA for the CDR3: TGTGCCAGCAGCCCGGGGGGACTCTCCTACGAGCAGTACTTC.

The J gene is TRBJ1-5, the V gene TRBV15, with TRBD1 matching 10 bases. Germline V gene lookup returns CDR1 LNHNV and CDR2 YYDKDF (reference sequence). The CDR3 loop spans 15 amino acids. Trimming cost V 5 bases and J 5 bases; bases outside gene matches: 6. The CDR3 DNA reads TGTGCCACCAGCTCGGACAGGGGGTTTTATCAGCCCCAGCATTTT. Residues: CATSSDRGFYQPQHF.

This clone was seen only a few times. V usage is TRBV29-1 and J usage is TRBJ1-5; D gene uncertain. This CDR3 is 15 amino acids long. Germline V gives CDR1 SQVTM, CDR2 ANQGSEA. Trimming cost V 6 bases and J 2 bases, with 17 bases left between them. For the CDR3, the DNA is TGCAGCGTCAGTCTTCCGGGGATTGGCAATCAGCCCCAGCATTTT. It specifies CSVSLPGIGNQPQHF.

This clone was observed a handful of times. The V gene is TRBV28, the J gene TRBJ1-1; D may be TRBD1 (5 bases). Germline V gene lookup returns CDR1 MDHEN and CDR2 SYDVKM. The V end lost 8 bases, the J end lost 8 bases, and 24 bases lay between the germline ends. The CDR3 runs to 15 residues. Here the CDR3 reads CASPPSGTPTGEAFF. DNA of the CDR3: TGTGCCAGCCCCCCATCCGGGACCCCCACCGGGGAAGCTTTCTTT.

This clone was seen a few times. CDR3 amino acids: CASSQGLINEQFF. CDR3 coding DNA: TGCGCCAGCAGCCAGGGGCTCATCAATGAGCAGTTCTTC. The chain recombines TRBV4-1 with TRBJ2-1, with TRBD1 as a possible D gene (5 bases). Looked up from germline, CDR1 is MGHRA and CDR2 is YSYEKL. The V end lost 3 bases, the J end lost 6 bases, and 9 bases lay between the germline ends. CDR3 length: 13 residues.

The chain couples TRBV7-2 to TRBJ1-1; D call uncertain. Germline V gives CDR1 SGHTA, CDR2 FQGNSA. There are 15 residues in the CDR3. The germline V and J ends were trimmed by 5 bases and 0 bases, with 13 bases remaining between them. The CDR3 region has the DNA TGTGCCAGCAGCCCCGGGGTTTACATGAACACTGAAGCTTTCTTT. Translated: CASSPGVYMNTEAFF. The full variable domain, in which reference TRBV7-2 and TRBJ1-1 provide the parts outside the CDR3, is GAGVSQSPSNKVTEKGKDVELRCDPISGHTALYWYRQSLGQGLEFLIYFQGNSAPDKSGLPSDRFSAERTGGSVSTLTIQRTQQEDSAVYLCASSPGVYMNTEAFFGQGTRLTVV.

The rearrangement joins TRBV11-2 to TRBJ2-1, with a tentative D call TRBD2 (7 bases). Germline V gene data show CDR1 as SGHAT and CDR2 as FQNNGV. The CDR3 has 16 residues. V was shortened by 5 bases and J by 2 bases, with 16 bases between the two germline ends. CDR3 DNA sequence: TGTGCCAGCAGCCCGGGGGGCGGTTATACCTACAATGAGCAGTTCTTC. As protein: CASSPGGGYTYNEQFF.

This chain links TRBV7-9 with TRBJ1-4; D unclear. The CDR3 is made up of 16 amino acids. Germline lookup yields CDR1 SEHNR and CDR2 FQNEAQ (reference sequence). The ends were cut back, 1 base at V and 8 bases at J, with 17 bases in the middle. The DNA of the CDR3 is TGTGCCAGCAGCTTAGGGCCAAACCTAAGCGGGGAAAAACTGTTTTTT. Its protein is CASSLGPNLSGEKLFF.

The chain couples TRBV14 to TRBJ2-1; D may be TRBD1 or TRBD2 (5 bases each). V gave up 1 base and J gave up 15 bases, with 10 bases separating them. The germline V gene encodes CDR1 SGHDN and CDR2 FVKESK. This CDR3 is 11 amino acids long. CDR3 sequence (DNA): TGTGCCAGCAGCCAAGGGGGACGGCCGTTCTTC. Protein: CASSQGGRPFF.

The V call is TRBV5-4, the J call TRBJ2-1; TRBD1 matches 8 bases. CDR3 size: 14 residues. CDR1 and CDR2 from the germline V gene are SGHNT and YYREEE (reference sequence). V shed 0 bases and J 9 bases; nucleotides not matched to a gene: 5. This CDR3 reads CASSLARGQGEQFF. The DNA of the CDR3 is TGTGCCAGCAGCTTGGCCAGGGGGCAGGGTGAGCAGTTCTTC.

The chain is built from TRBV6-5 and TRBJ1-1; D not certain. The CDR3 extends over 14 amino acids. Germline loops: CDR1 MNHEY, CDR2 SVGAGI. Trimming shortened V by 6 bases and J by 0 bases, and 11 bases separated the two germline ends. As DNA, the CDR3 is TGTGCCAGCAGACCCGGTACTTTGAACACTGAAGCTTTCTTT. As protein: CASRPGTLNTEAFF.

V and J are TRBV27 and TRBJ1-1, with D possibly matching TRBD1 (5 bases). CDR3 length equals 13 residues. Germline V gene data show CDR1 as MNHEY and CDR2 as SMNVEV (reference sequence). V lost 4 bases and J 4 bases, leaving 10 bases between the germline ends. The CDR3 coding sequence is TGTGCCAGCAGTTGGGGGAGTGGCACTGAAGCTTTCTTT. Protein: CASSWGSGTEAFF.

This chain uses TRBV30 with TRBJ1-2; D remains unclear. Trimming left V 0 bases short and J 7 bases short, with 15 bases between. Germline values: CDR1 GTSNPN, CDR2 SVGIG (reference sequence). There are 14 residues in the CDR3. This CDR3 is CAWSVLPWVSGYTF. DNA for the CDR3: TGTGCCTGGAGTGTACTGCCTTGGGTATCTGGCTACACCTTC.

This clone appeared a few times. This sequence joins TRBV27 and TRBJ2-2; TRBD2 matches at 7 bases. Germline CDR1 reads MNHEY; CDR2 reads SMNVEV (reference sequence). The CDR3 length is 15 residues. V lost 4 bases, J lost 4 bases, and 6 bases stayed unmatched. The CDR3 DNA reads as TGTGCCAGCAGTTACGCAGGGAGGGGCACCGGGGAGCTGTTTTTT. It is translated as CASSYAGRGTGELFF.

The V and J genes are TRBV11-3 and TRBJ2-5; D is tentatively TRBD1 or TRBD2 (6 bases each). There are 14 residues in the CDR3. The ends were cut back, 5 bases at V and 4 bases at J, with 14 bases in the middle. From germline, CDR1 is SGHNT and CDR2 YENEEA. The CDR3 DNA is TGTGCCAGCAGCCTCTCGGGGGCAGGAGAGACCCAGTACTTC. Translated, it gives CASSLSGAGETQYF.